These 32 T cell receptor beta chains came from one sample sequenced in a study of blood T cell repertoires in COVID-19 (dated by TCRdb to the early 2020s). The receptor library was made with the immunoSEQ multiplex PCR assay. The clones in this table, taken by TCRdb from immuneACCESS, are in-frame only. Not every clone is retained; where verified, under half of the shortfall comes from an unresolved V gene, and the cause of the rest is unknown. The table for this sample lists about 160,000 clones; under 85% of them were counted only once. Around 2.7% of the sample goes to the ten largest clones. The sequencing input was peripheral blood. These receptors were collected from a man between 65 and 85 years old with acute or convalescent COVID-19.

V is TRBV24-1 and J is TRBJ1-5; 7 nucleotides agree with TRBD1. The CDR3 sequence is 13 residues long. Unmatched junction bases numbered 4, after V lost 9 bases and J lost 3 bases. Germline loops: CDR1 KGHDR, CDR2 SFDVKD. The CDR3 DNA follows: TGTGCCACCGGGGGACAGAACAATCAGCCCCAGCATTTT. Encoded protein: CATGGQNNQPQHF.

The chain has TRBV5-1 and TRBJ1-1; D gene unclear. This CDR3 has 17 residues. Trimming took 0 bases from V and 0 from J, leaving 15 bases between them. Germline loops: CDR1 SGHRS, CDR2 YFSETQ. CDR3 DNA: TGCGCCAGCAGCTTGGGGCGTACTATTGGCGTGAACACTGAAGCTTTCTTT. This gives the protein CASSLGRTIGVNTEAFF. Complete variable domain (other parts from reference TRBV5-1 and TRBJ1-1): KAGVTQTPRYLIKTRGQQVTLSCSPISGHRSVSWYQQTPGQGLQFLFEYFSETQRNKGNFPGRFSGRQFSNSRSEMNVSTLELGDSALYLCASSLGRTIGVNTEAFFGQGTRLTVV.

The J gene is TRBJ2-3, the V gene TRBV24-1; no reliable D call. The CDR3 has 13 amino acids. Trimming stripped 5 bases from V and 0 bases from J, with 5 bases between. From germline, CDR1 is KGHDR and CDR2 SFDVKD. The CDR3 loop is CATSALSTDTQYF. DNA for the CDR3: TGTGCCACCAGTGCCCTGAGCACAGATACGCAGTATTTT.

This clone has a handful of counts. The rearrangement joins TRBV24-1 to TRBJ1-5, with 10 bases lining up with TRBD1. CDR1 is KGHDR, CDR2 SFDVKD, per germline. Losses at the gene ends were 4 bases for V and 4 bases for J; bases not matched to a gene: 0. This CDR3 has 14 amino acids. DNA of the CDR3: TGTGCCACCAGTGAGGACAGGGGGAATCAGCCCCAGCATTTT. This sequence encodes CATSEDRGNQPQHF.

J is TRBJ1-4 and V is TRBV10-1, with D uncertain. The CDR3 totals 13 residues. The germline V gene has CDR1 WNHNN and CDR2 SYGVQD (reference sequence). The germline V and J ends were trimmed by 7 bases and 1 base, with 7 bases remaining between them. The CDR3 region is CASTGGTNEKLFF. The CDR3 DNA reads TGCGCCAGCACCGGAGGAACTAATGAAAAACTGTTTTTT.

For the CDR3, the DNA is TGTGCCAGCAGCTCCCGGGACAGGGGGCTGGTGAACACTGAAGCTTTCTTT. The encoded protein is CASSSRDRGLVNTEAFF. The rearrangement links TRBV7-2 to TRBJ1-1; 12 nucleotides match TRBD1. Germline CDR1 reads SGHTA; CDR2 reads FQGNSA. This CDR3 spans 17 amino acids. After removal of 4 bases from V and 0 bases from J, the junction contained 6 bases not matched to a gene.

The gene calls are TRBV5-1 and TRBJ1-3, with 7 bases aligning to TRBD1. CDR1 and CDR2 (germline): SGHRS, YFSETQ. This CDR3 comprises 13 residues. Trimming cost V 4 bases and J 7 bases; bases outside gene matches: 5. Written as DNA, the CDR3 is TGCGCCAGCAGCCCACAACAGGGGAACACCATATATTTT. Translation gives CASSPQQGNTIYF.

CDR3 amino acids: CASGGGQETQYF. The CDR3 DNA sequence: TGTGCCAGCGGCGGCGGCCAAGAGACCCAGTACTTC. This chain joins TRBV2 and TRBJ2-5; D call uncertain. The CDR3 is 12 amino acids. Looked up from germline, CDR1 is SNHLY and CDR2 is FYNNEI. V dropped 8 bases and J dropped 1 base, with 8 bases sitting between them.

The CDR3 nucleotides read TGTGCCAGCAGCTTAGATGGGTTTCGGGACACTGAAGCTTTCTTT. Residues: CASSLDGFRDTEAFF. This chain joins TRBV7-2 and TRBJ1-1; D unresolved. Trimming took 1 base from V and 3 from J, leaving 12 bases between them. Germline CDR1 reads SGHTA; CDR2 reads FQGNSA. The CDR3 extends over 15 amino acids.

This chain joins TRBV3-1 (or the pseudogene TRBV3-2) and TRBJ2-7, with TRBD2 identical over 9 bases. Germline CDR1 is LGHDT and CDR2 is YNNKEL (reference sequence). V lost 2 bases to trimming and J lost 2 bases; unmatched junction nucleotides: 10. This CDR3 region has 17 residues. This CDR3 is CASSQRVGIAGAYEQYF. The CDR3 DNA sequence: TGTGCCAGCAGCCAACGCGTAGGAATAGCGGGAGCCTACGAGCAGTACTTC.

The chain employs TRBV10-3 and TRBJ1-6; TRBD1 matches 8 bases. The germline gives CDR1 ENHRY, CDR2 SYGVKD. The CDR3 contains 15 residues. The V gene end was trimmed by 3 bases and the J gene end by 8 bases; junction bases not matched to a gene: 6. The DNA of the CDR3 is TGTGCCATCAGTGATGGACAGGGACTGGATTCACCCCTCCACTTT. It yields the protein CAISDGQGLDSPLHF.

This clone was observed a handful of times. The CDR3 sequence is CASSLGQVDYGYTF. DNA of the CDR3: TGTGCCAGCAGTTTAGGACAGGTCGACTATGGCTACACCTTC. This sequence joins TRBV6-6 and TRBJ1-2; 7 positions match TRBD1. V dropped 4 bases and J dropped 3; count of bases not matched to a gene: 5. The CDR3 consists of 14 residues. The germline CDR1 and CDR2 sequences are MNHNY and SVGAGI (reference sequence).

The CDR3 DNA reads TGTGCCAGCAGATCCGGACAGGAAGGTGAGCAGTTCTTC. This sequence encodes CASRSGQEGEQFF. This chain uses TRBV12-3 or TRBV12-4 with TRBJ2-1; TRBD1 aligns across 7 bases. The CDR3 has 13 amino acids. Losses at the gene ends were 6 bases for V and 9 bases for J; bases not matched to a gene: 8.

The V call is TRBV5-4, the J call TRBJ1-1; tentative D call: TRBD1 (6 bases). This CDR3 has 15 residues. V was cut by 3 bases and J by 6 bases, with 18 bases left in between. CDR1 is SGHNT and CDR2 is YYREEE in the germline V gene (reference sequence). CDR3 loop: CASSSYGGLNPEAFF. The CDR3 DNA follows: TGTGCCAGCAGCTCATATGGGGGCTTAAACCCTGAAGCTTTCTTT. Full variable domain (outside the CDR3, taken from reference TRBV5-4 and TRBJ1-1): ETGVTQSPTHLIKTRGQQVTLRCSSQSGHNTVSWYQQALGQGPQFIFQYYREEENGRGNFPPRFSGLQFPNYSSELNVNALELDDSALYLCASSSYGGLNPEAFFGQGTRLTVV.

This chain links TRBV10-2 with TRBJ2-3; TRBD2 aligns across 10 bases. CDR1 and CDR2 (germline): WSHSY, SAAADI. The CDR3 loop spans 16 amino acids. J lost 4 bases, V lost 4 bases, and 8 bases had no gene match. The CDR3 bases are TGCGCCAGCAGTGGAGGAGCGGGGGGGCTCTCAGATACGCAGTATTTT. Residues: CASSGGAGGLSDTQYF.

V and J are TRBV30 and TRBJ1-2, with D hard to call. The CDR3 runs to 12 residues. Trimming cost V 0 bases and J 8 bases, with 10 bases left between them. Per the germline V gene, CDR1 is GTSNPN and CDR2 is SVGIG (reference sequence). CDR3 region: CAWSVLVVGYTF. CDR3 coding DNA: TGTGCCTGGAGTGTACTGGTCGTAGGCTACACCTTC.

The chain joins TRBV3-1 (or the pseudogene TRBV3-2) to TRBJ2-7; 8 nucleotides agree with TRBD2. The CDR3 is 13 residues long. Germline values: CDR1 LGHDT, CDR2 YNNKEL (reference sequence). The trim removed 3 bases at V and 5 bases at J, leaving 3 bases unmatched. CDR3 residues: CASSHGLADEQYF. The CDR3 DNA sequence: TGTGCCAGCAGCCACGGACTAGCTGACGAGCAGTACTTC.

This clone was recorded a few times. The rearrangement uses TRBV11-2 and TRBJ2-2, with 12 bases aligning to TRBD2. V lost 7 bases and J lost 6; bases outside the gene matches: 9. Germline values: CDR1 SGHAT, CDR2 FQNNGV. CDR3 length: 16 residues. The CDR3 nucleotides read TGTGCCAGCAAGAATCTAGCGGGAGGGCCGTCCGGGGAGCTGTTTTTT. This encodes CASKNLAGGPSGELFF.

This clone was detected a few times. V is TRBV10-3 and J is TRBJ1-5; TRBD1 matches at 10 bases. This CDR3 has 15 amino acids. Germline values: CDR1 ENHRY, CDR2 SYGVKD. The J segment lost 2 bases and the V segment lost 5 bases, leaving 3 bases of the junction unmatched. The CDR3 loop reads CAISPGTGGNQPQHF. The CDR3 DNA reads as TGTGCCATCAGTCCCGGGACAGGGGGCAATCAGCCCCAGCATTTT.

Worth noting for this clone: Within the sample, other DNA sequences also encode this same CDR3. V and J are TRBV9 and TRBJ2-3, with D possibly matching TRBD2 (5 bases). The CDR3 totals 14 residues. V was shortened by 0 bases and J by 0 bases, with 5 bases between the two germline ends. Germline CDR1 SGDLS, CDR2 YYNGEE. CDR3 sequence reads: CASSVAGSTDTQYF. In DNA form, the CDR3 reads TGTGCCAGCAGCGTAGCGGGAAGCACAGATACGCAGTATTTT.

The J gene is TRBJ1-6, the V gene TRBV24-1; weak D call: TRBD1 (6 bases). This CDR3 is built from 14 residues. V gave up 4 bases and J gave up 7 bases, with 10 bases separating them. Germline V lookup: CDR1 KGHDR, CDR2 SFDVKD. The CDR3 reads CATSDRGRNSPLHF. The CDR3 coding sequence is TGTGCCACCAGTGACAGGGGTAGAAATTCACCCCTCCACTTT.

This chain connects TRBV2 to TRBJ1-1, with a tentative D call TRBD1 (6 bases). Trimming pared 1 base from V and 4 bases from J, leaving 13 bases between. The germline CDR1 and CDR2 sequences are SNHLY and FYNNEI. This CDR3 has 15 amino acids. The CDR3, as DNA: TGTGCCAGCAGTGAAGACTACAGGGCGGGCACTGAAGCTTTCTTT. It yields the protein CASSEDYRAGTEAFF.

This rearrangement joins TRBV24-1 to TRBJ2-2, with 8 bases lining up with TRBD1. This CDR3 contains 16 residues. Trimming cost V 1 base and J 1 base; bases outside gene matches: 1. The germline V gene has CDR1 KGHDR and CDR2 SFDVKD. The CDR3 DNA reads as TGTGCCACCAGTGATTTTGGGACAGGGAACACCGGGGAGCTGTTTTTT. Protein product: CATSDFGTGNTGELFF.

The rearrangement joins TRBV19 to TRBJ1-5; a possible D gene is TRBD1 (6 bases). Between the trimmed V and J ends, which lost 4 bases and 2 bases, there was a span of 12 bases. The V gene's germline CDR1 is LNHDA and CDR2 SQIVND (reference sequence). The CDR3 contains 15 residues. The CDR3 DNA reads TGTGCCAGTAGTACCTCCAGGGGAGGCAATCAGCCCCAGCATTTT. This encodes CASSTSRGGNQPQHF.

The chain has TRBV19 and TRBJ1-2; TRBD1 matches 10 bases. The CDR3 runs 17 residues. From germline, CDR1 is LNHDA and CDR2 SQIVND (reference sequence). With 4 bases clipped from V and 4 bases from J, the junction kept 12 bases outside the gene matches. Here the CDR3 DNA reads TGTGCCAGTAGTACCGGACAGGGGGACCGCTTGTTCTATGGCTACACCTTC. Its protein product is CASSTGQGDRLFYGYTF. The whole variable domain, filled in from reference TRBV19 and TRBJ1-2, reads DGGITQSPKYLFRKEGQNVTLSCEQNLNHDAMYWYRQDPGQGLRLIYYSQIVNDFQKGDIAEGYSVSREKKESFPLTVTSAQKNPTAFYLCASSTGQGDRLFYGYTFGSGTRLTVV.

V usage is TRBV28 and J usage is TRBJ1-3; weak D call: TRBD1 (5 bases). Trimming took off 7 bases at V and 4 bases at J, with 11 bases between the two ends. CDR1 is MDHEN, CDR2 SYDVKM, per germline. This CDR3 has 13 amino acids. CDR3 region: CASNSGYGNTIYF. Written as DNA, the CDR3 is TGTGCCAGCAACTCAGGGTACGGAAACACCATATATTTT.

The rearrangement links TRBV27 to TRBJ2-3; D unresolved. Trimming cost V 5 bases and J 2 bases, with 14 bases left between them. This CDR3 contains 15 residues. Germline assignment: CDR1 MNHEY and CDR2 SMNVEV (reference sequence). This CDR3 is CASSPGVRPTDTQYF. For the CDR3, the DNA is TGTGCCAGCAGTCCGGGTGTACGGCCCACAGATACGCAGTATTTT.

In this sample, this clone turned up once. This rearrangement joins TRBV19 to TRBJ1-1; no definite D call. The germline V and J ends were trimmed by 3 bases and 1 base, with 6 bases remaining between them. The CDR3 consists of 13 residues. Germline loops: CDR1 LNHDA, CDR2 SQIVND (reference sequence). The CDR3 nucleotides are TGTGCCAGTAGTATCAGTTCGAACACTGAAGCTTTCTTT. Translated: CASSISSNTEAFF.

The chain uses TRBV27 and TRBJ1-4, with a possible D match to TRBD1 (6 bases). V was pared by 5 bases and J by 0 bases, with 7 bases between. Germline CDR1 is MNHEY and CDR2 is SMNVEV (reference sequence). The CDR3 runs to 14 residues. CDR3 in DNA: TGTGCCAGCAGTCACAGGGCAACTAATGAAAAACTGTTTTTT. Encoded protein: CASSHRATNEKLFF.

The V gene is TRBV28, the J gene TRBJ1-2; 7 nucleotides align to TRBD1. J lost 6 bases, V lost 6 bases, and 10 bases had no gene match. Germline-derived CDR1 and CDR2 are MDHEN and SYDVKM. The CDR3 consists of 14 residues. The CDR3 here is CASRPGTAGHGYTF. Here the CDR3 DNA reads TGTGCCAGCAGGCCTGGGACAGCGGGTCATGGCTACACCTTC.

This chain uses TRBV28 with TRBJ2-7; 10 bases align to TRBD2. This CDR3 spans 14 amino acids. Trimming at V came to 5 bases and at J to 0 bases, leaving 1 base not matched to a gene. Germline V lookup: CDR1 MDHEN, CDR2 SYDVKM. As DNA, the CDR3 is TGTGCCAGCAGTACTAGCGGGATCTCCTACGAGCAGTACTTC. The encoded protein is CASSTSGISYEQYF.

This chain connects TRBV19 to TRBJ1-3; 7 bases align to TRBD1. The germline CDR1 and CDR2 sequences are LNHDA and SQIVND (reference sequence). V lost 5 bases to trimming and J lost 3 bases; unmatched junction nucleotides: 7. The CDR3 consists of 15 residues. CDR3 loop: CASSSGRGSGNTIYF. CDR3 bases: TGTGCCAGTAGTTCCGGCAGGGGGAGTGGAAACACCATATATTTT.